The 29 T cell receptor beta chains reported below all come from one sample, sequenced in a study of CD8+ T cells in alopecia areata. Treatment defined: oral pan-JAK inhibitor, 5-10 mg twice daily. Once RNA had been extracted, it was reverse transcribed into cDNA to act as the sequencing template. Sequenced by immunoSEQ multiplex PCR; TCRdb stores in-frame clones only, minus some. The data show 90,000 to 100,000 clones, with around 55% seen just once and 15% held by the top ten. Sequencing was performed on CD8+ T cells sorted from blood, taken at week 4, from a patient treated with tofacitinib. The receptors come from a human donor with alopecia areata.

V and J are TRBV4-3 and TRBJ1-6; D is ambiguous. Germline V lookup: CDR1 LGHNA, CDR2 YSLEER. The CDR3 is 17 residues long. Trimming left V 1 base short and J 6 bases short, with 16 bases between. The CDR3 here is CASSQAFGGIGNSPLHF. DNA of the CDR3: TGCGCCAGCAGCCAAGCGTTTGGAGGGATAGGTAATTCACCCCTCCACTTT.

This clone occurred a few times. The V gene is TRBV29-1, the J gene TRBJ2-5, with TRBD1 matching over 8 bases. V shed 6 bases, J shed 2 bases, and the junction held 8 bases outside the gene matches. Germline assignment: CDR1 SQVTM and CDR2 ANQGSEA. This CDR3 is 14 amino acids long. In DNA, the CDR3 is TGCAGCGTCTCTCCGGGACAGGTACAAGAGACCCAGTACTTC. It specifies CSVSPGQVQETQYF.

The J gene is TRBJ2-5, the V gene TRBV4-1, with no clear D. The germline CDR1 and CDR2 sequences are MGHRA and YSYEKL. The CDR3 contains 15 residues. V was trimmed by 0 bases and J by 5 bases, leaving 13 bases between them. This CDR3 is CASSQDPHQWETQYF. The CDR3 DNA follows: TGCGCCAGCAGCCAAGATCCACATCAGTGGGAGACCCAGTACTTC.

This clone was observed a handful of times. The chain links TRBV7-9 to TRBJ2-3; 12 bases line up with TRBD2. The V and J ends lost 6 bases and 4 bases, in that order; junction bases with no gene match: 11. Germline V gene sequence: CDR1 SEHNR, CDR2 FQNEAQ (reference sequence). This CDR3 is 17 amino acids long. Written as DNA, the CDR3 is TGTGCCAGCAGTTCTGGACTAGCGGGAAGTGCAGCAGATACGCAGTATTTT. Translating gives CASSSGLAGSAADTQYF.

The genes are TRBV27 and TRBJ2-7; 9 bases match TRBD2. V dropped 6 bases and J dropped 0; count of bases not matched to a gene: 6. CDR1 is MNHEY and CDR2 is SMNVEV in the germline V gene (reference sequence). CDR3 length equals 15 residues. The CDR3 bases are TGTGCCAGCAGCTTAACTAGCGGGTTCTCCTACGAGCAGTACTTC. This codes for CASSLTSGFSYEQYF.

The rearrangement uses TRBV9 and TRBJ2-7; 7 bases agree with TRBD1. Trimming took 3 bases from V and 2 from J; bases not matched to a gene: 5. Per the germline V gene, CDR1 is SGDLS and CDR2 is YYNGEE. The CDR3 is 14 amino acids. For the CDR3, the DNA is TGTGCCAGCAGCGACGACGACAGGGCCTACGAGCAGTACTTC. Its translation: CASSDDDRAYEQYF.

This clone was recorded a few times. The V call is TRBV13, the J call TRBJ2-1, with a possible D match to TRBD1 (5 bases). V lost 3 bases and J 6 bases, leaving 15 bases between the germline ends. The germline V gene has CDR1 PRHDT and CDR2 FYEKMQ (reference sequence). This CDR3 comprises 15 residues. The CDR3 loop reads CASSFRQGSANEQFF. CDR3 sequence (DNA): TGTGCCAGCAGCTTCAGGCAGGGAAGTGCCAATGAGCAGTTCTTC.

The chain combines TRBV2 with TRBJ2-3, with unresolved D. Germline values: CDR1 SNHLY, CDR2 FYNNEI. Trimming shortened V by 1 base and J by 6 bases, and 17 bases separated the two germline ends. The CDR3 runs 16 residues. The CDR3 region is CASSEEFTIFVDTQYF. CDR3 bases: TGTGCCAGCAGTGAAGAATTTACTATTTTTGTGGATACGCAGTATTTT.

A few counts support this clone. V is TRBV27 and J is TRBJ2-6, with no clear D. Trimming shortened V by 6 bases and J by 0 bases, and 9 bases separated the two germline ends. Germline assignment: CDR1 MNHEY and CDR2 SMNVEV (reference sequence). The CDR3 totals 15 residues. This CDR3 reads CASSWNPSGANVLTF. For the CDR3, the DNA is TGTGCCAGCAGCTGGAACCCCTCTGGGGCCAACGTCCTGACTTTC.

The J gene is TRBJ2-1, the V gene TRBV5-1, with D perhaps TRBD2 (6 bases). The CDR3 is 14 amino acids. The V gene lost 5 bases and the J gene lost 8 bases, with 17 bases spanning the gap. Germline V gene sequence: CDR1 SGHRS, CDR2 YFSETQ. CDR3 nucleotide sequence: TGCGCCAGCAGGTGGTCGCGGGGCTGGGATGAGCAGTTCTTC. It encodes CASRWSRGWDEQFF.

This clone came up a few times. The CDR3 reads CSVEEGQGPYTGELFF. As DNA, the CDR3 is TGCAGCGTTGAGGAGGGACAGGGGCCGTACACCGGGGAGCTGTTTTTT. The J gene is TRBJ2-2, the V gene TRBV29-1; 10 positions match TRBD1. Per germline, CDR1 SQVTM and CDR2 ANQGSEA. The V gene end was trimmed by 3 bases and the J gene end by 3 bases; junction bases not matched to a gene: 7. The CDR3 extends over 16 amino acids.

V and J are TRBV5-3 and TRBJ2-1; 9 bases align to TRBD2. TRBV5-3 has ORF status, its function being uncertain. CDR3 length: 16 amino acids. J gave up 3 bases and V 6 bases, and 10 bases lay outside the gene matches. The CDR3 DNA reads TGTGCCAGAACCACAACCAAAGCGGGAGGCTACAATGAGCAGTTCTTC. This codes for CARTTTKAGGYNEQFF.

J is TRBJ1-3 and V is TRBV9; no clear D. The CDR3 covers 15 residues. Trimming took 0 bases from V and 1 from J, leaving 8 bases between them. The V gene's germline CDR1 is SGDLS and CDR2 YYNGEE. The CDR3 DNA reads TGTGCCAGCAGCGTAGGATCGGGATCTGGAAACACCATATATTTT. Protein product: CASSVGSGSGNTIYF.

The J gene is TRBJ2-7, the V gene TRBV6-5, with 13 bases lining up with TRBD2. V dropped 5 bases and J dropped 2; count of bases not matched to a gene: 3. The CDR3 covers 15 residues. The V gene's germline CDR1 is MNHEY and CDR2 SVGAGI. Here the CDR3 DNA reads TGTGCCAGCAGTACCGGACTAGCGGGGGCCTACGAGCAGTACTTC. Protein product: CASSTGLAGAYEQYF.

This clone was recorded only once. CDR3: CSVAGGGSYNEQFF. The DNA for the CDR3 is TGCAGCGTTGCCGGGGGGGGATCCTACAATGAGCAGTTCTTC. The chain recombines TRBV29-1 with TRBJ2-1, with 8 positions matching TRBD2. Germline trimming cut 4 bases from V and 1 base from J; bases unmatched to any gene: 3. The CDR3 is made up of 14 amino acids. The germline V gene encodes CDR1 SQVTM and CDR2 ANQGSEA.

In its sample, this clone was seen a few times. The rearrangement uses TRBV7-8 and TRBJ2-1; D unresolved. V was cut by 1 base and J by 4 bases, with 5 bases left in between. The CDR3 consists of 13 residues. Germline V gives CDR1 SGHVS, CDR2 FQNEAQ. The CDR3 sequence: CASSLGHYNEQFF. The CDR3 coding sequence is TGTGCCAGCAGCTTAGGCCATTACAATGAGCAGTTCTTC. The variable domain in full, completed from reference TRBV7-8 and TRBJ2-1, reads GAGVSQSPRYKVAKRGQDVALRCDPISGHVSLFWYQQALGQGPEFLTYFQNEAQLDKSGLPSDRFFAERPEGSVSTLKIQRTQQEDSAVYLCASSLGHYNEQFFGPGTRLTVL.

This chain connects TRBV4-1 to TRBJ2-7; possible D gene TRBD1, 6 bases. The length of the CDR3 is 14 residues. Germline loops: CDR1 MGHRA, CDR2 YSYEKL. V lost 8 bases, J lost 2 bases, and 16 bases lay in between. DNA of the CDR3: TGCGCCAGCTCGACTGTGCAGGGGACCTACGAGCAGTACTTC. Its protein product is CASSTVQGTYEQYF.

CDR3 sequence (DNA): TGTGCCAGCAGTTCACCTGGCGATACGCAGTATTTT. It translates to CASSSPGDTQYF. This chain joins TRBV7-8 and TRBJ2-3; D unclear. The V end lost 6 bases, the J end lost 6 bases, and 10 bases lay between the germline ends. This CDR3 comprises 12 residues. In germline, CDR1 is SGHVS, CDR2 FQNEAQ.

This rearrangement joins TRBV30 to TRBJ1-1; D is undetermined. Between the trimmed V and J ends, which lost 0 bases and 1 base, there was a span of 6 bases. The germline V gene has CDR1 GTSNPN and CDR2 SVGIG (reference sequence). CDR3 length: 13 amino acids. The CDR3 sequence is CAWSVIQNTEAFF. CDR3 coding DNA: TGTGCCTGGAGTGTAATTCAGAACACTGAAGCTTTCTTT.

The rearrangement joins TRBV4-3 to TRBJ2-5; 7 bases fit TRBD2. The CDR3 is made up of 17 amino acids. The trim removed 1 base at V and 4 bases at J, leaving 12 bases unmatched. Germline CDR1 and CDR2: LGHNA and YSLEER. The CDR3 reads CASSQVYVGPGGETQYF. CDR3 bases: TGCGCCAGCAGCCAAGTATACGTGGGTCCGGGGGGAGAGACCCAGTACTTC.

The CDR3 DNA reads TGCGCCAGCAGCCCGTCACAGGGGAGCAATCAGCCCCAGCATTTT. It translates to CASSPSQGSNQPQHF. The genes are TRBV4-1 and TRBJ1-5; 7 positions agree with TRBD1. Trimming cost V 4 bases and J 1 base; bases outside gene matches: 4. This CDR3 is 15 amino acids long. Germline V gives CDR1 MGHRA, CDR2 YSYEKL.

The gene calls are TRBV18 and TRBJ1-1, with 7 bases fitting TRBD1. Unmatched junction bases numbered 8, after V lost 8 bases and J lost 2 bases. The CDR3 has 14 residues. In germline, CDR1 is KGHSH, CDR2 LQKENI. The CDR3 DNA follows: TGTGCCAGCCTAGGACAGGACAGAAACACTGAAGCTTTCTTT. Translating it yields CASLGQDRNTEAFF.

This clone has only one observation. The V and J genes are TRBV7-2 and TRBJ1-2; 9 bases map to TRBD1. Germline CDR1 reads SGHTA; CDR2 reads FQGNSA. Trimming at V came to 5 bases and at J to 8 bases, leaving 12 bases not matched to a gene. The CDR3 sequence is 15 residues long. CDR3: CASSEPGQGFRGYTF. In nucleotides, the CDR3 is TGTGCCAGCAGCGAACCGGGACAGGGATTTCGGGGCTACACCTTC.

This chain joins TRBV7-9 and TRBJ2-4; 9 bases map to TRBD2. The junction had 10 bases not matched to a gene; V was cut back by 4 bases and J by 9 bases. Looked up from germline, CDR1 is SEHNR and CDR2 is FQNEAQ (reference sequence). This CDR3 contains 15 residues. For the CDR3, the DNA is TGTGCCAGCAGCTATCTAGTAGCGGGAGAGATCATTCAGTACTTC. Its protein product is CASSYLVAGEIIQYF.

This clone showed up just a few times. CDR3 sequence (DNA): TGCAGCGCTGACAGCGTCGGAGAGACCCAGTACTTC. Its translation is CSADSVGETQYF. The V call is TRBV29-1, the J call TRBJ2-5; a weak D match, TRBD1 (5 bases). In germline, CDR1 is SQVTM, CDR2 ANQGSEA. Deletions cut 7 bases from V and 4 bases from J, with 13 bases between. The CDR3 sequence is 12 residues long.

The rearrangement uses TRBV29-1 and TRBJ2-3; D call uncertain. Trimming shortened V by 3 bases and J by 1 base, and 5 bases separated the two germline ends. Germline loops: CDR1 SQVTM, CDR2 ANQGSEA. This CDR3 region has 12 residues. The CDR3 is CSVEVGTDTQYF. DNA of the CDR3: TGCAGCGTTGAGGTGGGCACAGATACGCAGTATTTT.

This chain uses TRBV28 with TRBJ2-1; possibly TRBD1 for D (5 bases). Per germline, CDR1 MDHEN and CDR2 SYDVKM. Trimming took off 2 bases at V and 6 bases at J, with 11 bases between the two ends. The CDR3 runs 14 residues. CDR3 nucleotide sequence: TGTGCCAGCAGTTTACTCAGGGATGGCAATGAGCAGTTCTTC. This gives the protein CASSLLRDGNEQFF.

This clone has a handful of counts. The chain employs TRBV15 and TRBJ2-1, with 8 bases aligning to TRBD2. The CDR3 extends over 16 amino acids. With 1 base clipped from V and 1 base from J, the junction kept 3 bases outside the gene matches. Germline assignment: CDR1 LNHNV and CDR2 YYDKDF (reference sequence). CDR3 nucleotide sequence: TGTGCCACCAGCAGAGGCGGGGGGAGGTCCTACAATGAGCAGTTCTTC. Its translation is CATSRGGGRSYNEQFF.

V usage is TRBV27 and J usage is TRBJ1-1; D unresolved. The length of the CDR3 is 16 residues. Trimming stripped 5 bases from V and 6 bases from J, with 22 bases between. The germline V gene encodes CDR1 MNHEY and CDR2 SMNVEV (reference sequence). This CDR3 is CASSPLIGSYEAEAFF. The CDR3, as DNA: TGTGCCAGCAGTCCACTGATAGGGAGTTATGAAGCTGAAGCTTTCTTT.